The rows below give T cell receptor beta chains drawn from one sample of a study of blood T cell repertoires in COVID-19. Profiled with immunoSEQ multiplex PCR; TCRdb holds only in-frame clones, not every one. The sample has around 65,000 clones, 60% to 80% seen once; the top ten hold approximately 15%. Sequences were obtained from peripheral blood. Receptor source: a man aged 55 to 70 with acute or convalescent COVID-19. The CDR3 runs from the conserved cysteine through the conserved F or W. A D gene is named only where the DNA matches it firmly. Clone size is shown for a subset of rows, as once, few, many or a class of expanded clone.

TRBV4-3	TRBJ1-1	NA	NA	TGCGCCAGCAGCCAAGGTCCCCCGGGACACCGGAACACTGAAGCTTTCTTT	CASSQGPPGHRNTEAFF
TRBV5-4	TRBJ1-1	NA	NA	TGTGCCAGCAGCTTGGCCACAGGGTTGAACACTGAAGCTTTCTTT	CASSLATGLNTEAFF
TRBV7-6	TRBJ1-4	NA	NA	TGTGCCAGCAGCCGCGGAGGTTTGGCGGGGAATGAAAAACTGTTTTTT	CASSRGGLAGNEKLFF
TRBV19	TRBJ2-2	NA	few	TGTGCCAGTAAAGGGGTGCTTGCCACCGGGGAGCTGTTTTTT	CASKGVLATGELFF
TRBV4-1	TRBJ1-1	TRBD1	NA	TGCGCCAGCAGCCAAGATAGGGGGCGTGGGACTGAAGCTTTCTTT	CASSQDRGRGTEAFF
TRBV6-1	TRBJ1-1	TRBD1	NA	TGTGCCAGCAGTGAATGGGACAGGTTAGTGTTTGAAGCTTTCTTT	CASSEWDRLVFEAFF
TRBV7-2	TRBJ1-2	NA	few	TGTGCCAGCAGCTTAGTGGTGCAGGCTAACTATGGCTACACCTTC	CASSLVVQANYGYTF
TRBV18	TRBJ2-3	TRBD2	few	TGTGCCAGCTCCCAACTAGCGGGGGGGTCTAGCACAGATACGCAGTATTTT	CASSQLAGGSSTDTQYF
TRBV19	TRBJ2-3	TRBD1	once	TGTGCCAGTAGGAGAGACAGGGCTGGCACAGATACGCAGTATTTT	CASRRDRAGTDTQYF
TRBV6-5	TRBJ1-1	TRBD1	NA	TGTGCCAGCACTCCCGGGACAGCATACACTGAAGCTTTCTTT	CASTPGTAYTEAFF
TRBV6-5	TRBJ1-3	NA	NA	TGTGCCAGCAGGAACGACATCCACACCATATATTTT	CASRNDIHTIYF
TRBV6-2/TRBV6-3	TRBJ2-7	TRBD1	NA	TGTGCCAGCAGTTCGCAGGGGGCGAGCTCCTACGAGCAGTACTTC	CASSSQGASSYEQYF
TRBV5-6	TRBJ1-5	NA	NA	TGTGCCAGCAGCACTGGGCTGGGTCAGGCCAATCAGCCCCAGCATTTT	CASSTGLGQANQPQHF
TRBV10-3	TRBJ2-1	NA	NA	TGTGCCATCAGCGACCGCACCCAGGACAATGAGCAGTTCTTC	CAISDRTQDNEQFF
TRBV5-1	TRBJ2-1	TRBD1	NA	TGCGCCAGTGAAAGGACAGGGGACGGTGAGCAGTTCTTC	CASERTGDGEQFF
TRBV14	TRBJ1-1	NA	NA	TGTGCCAGCAGCCAAGTACTAACTGGGGCGAACACTGAAGCTTTCTTT	CASSQVLTGANTEAFF
TRBV11-2	TRBJ2-7	NA	NA	TGTGCCAGCAGCTTAACAGGGAATCCCCTCTACGAGCAGTACTTC	CASSLTGNPLYEQYF
TRBV30	TRBJ1-1	NA	NA	TGTGCCTGGAGCCGGGACACGAAGAACACTGAAGCTTTCTTT	CAWSRDTKNTEAFF
TRBV7-2	TRBJ1-4	NA	NA	TGTGCCAGCAGCTTAGACGGGGTTAGCGATGAAAAACTGTTTTTT	CASSLDGVSDEKLFF
TRBV2	TRBJ1-1	TRBD1	few	TGTGCCAGCAGTTCGCAACAGGGGACGCGCACTGAAGCTTTCTTT	CASSSQQGTRTEAFF
TRBV10-3	TRBJ2-5	NA	NA	TGTGCCATCAGTGAGCGGGATACCCAGTACTTC	CAISERDTQYF
TRBV9	TRBJ2-1	TRBD2	NA	TGTGCCAGCAGCCTTCTTCAGCGGGGTTACAATGAGCAGTTCTTC	CASSLLQRGYNEQFF
TRBV5-1	TRBJ1-3	NA	NA	TGCGCCAGCAGCCCAAATGGACAAGCAACAAACACCATATATTTT	CASSPNGQATNTIYF
TRBV19	TRBJ1-5	TRBD1	once	TGTGCCAGTAGTGGTGGACAGGGGCCGAATCAGCCCCAGCATTTT	CASSGGQGPNQPQHF
TRBV5-4	TRBJ1-3	TRBD1	NA	TGTGCCAGCAGCTTGGCCGGAAGACAGGGGATTTCTGGAAACACCATATATTTT	CASSLAGRQGISGNTIYF
TRBV18	TRBJ1-5	TRBD1	NA	TGTGCCAGCTCAATAAAAACATCGCCCCGACAGGGCCATCAGCCCCAGCATTTT	CASSIKTSPRQGHQPQHF
TRBV3-1/TRBV3-2	TRBJ1-3	NA	NA	TGTGCCAGCAGCCAAGTCAGGGCCTCTGGAAACACCATATATTTT	CASSQVRASGNTIYF
TRBV6-5	TRBJ2-3	NA	NA	TGTGCCAGCAGTTCCTGGAAGGTGGGGGGTCCTGATACGCAGTATTTT	CASSSWKVGGPDTQYF